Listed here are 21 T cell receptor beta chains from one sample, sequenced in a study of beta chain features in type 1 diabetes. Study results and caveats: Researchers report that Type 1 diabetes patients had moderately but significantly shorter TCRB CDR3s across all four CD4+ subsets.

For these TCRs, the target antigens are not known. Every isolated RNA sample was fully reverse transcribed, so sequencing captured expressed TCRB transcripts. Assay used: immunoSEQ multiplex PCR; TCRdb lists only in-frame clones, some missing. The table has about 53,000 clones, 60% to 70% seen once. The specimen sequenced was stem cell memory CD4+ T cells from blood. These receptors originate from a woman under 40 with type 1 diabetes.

This CDR3 reads CASSLDPGNGNTIYF. DNA of the CDR3: TGTGCCAGCAGCTTAGACCCAGGGAATGGAAACACCATATATTTT. The genes are TRBV7-2 and TRBJ1-3, with D possibly being TRBD1 (5 bases). Germline CDR1 reads SGHTA; CDR2 reads FQGNSA. The V end lost 1 base, the J end lost 3 bases, and 10 bases lay between the germline ends. The CDR3 is 15 amino acids.

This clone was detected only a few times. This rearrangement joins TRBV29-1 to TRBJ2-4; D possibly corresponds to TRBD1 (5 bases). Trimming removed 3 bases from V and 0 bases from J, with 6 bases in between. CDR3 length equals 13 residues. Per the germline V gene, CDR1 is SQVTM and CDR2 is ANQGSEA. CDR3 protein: CSVDGAAKNIQYF. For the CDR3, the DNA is TGCAGCGTTGATGGGGCAGCCAAAAACATTCAGTACTTC. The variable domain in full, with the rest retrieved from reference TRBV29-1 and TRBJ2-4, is SAVISQKPSRDICQRGTSLTIQCQVDSQVTMMFWYRQQPGQSLTLIATANQGSEATYESGFVIDKFPISRPNLTFSTLTVSNMSPEDSSIYLCSVDGAAKNIQYFGAGTRLSVL.

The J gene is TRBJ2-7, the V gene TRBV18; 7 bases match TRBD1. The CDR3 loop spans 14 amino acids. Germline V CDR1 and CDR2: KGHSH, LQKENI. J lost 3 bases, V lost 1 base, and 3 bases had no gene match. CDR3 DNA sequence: TGTGCCAGCTCACCACGCCAGGGGGTCTACGAGCAGTACTTC. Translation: CASSPRQGVYEQYF. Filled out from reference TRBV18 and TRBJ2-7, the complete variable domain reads NAGVMQNPRHLVRRRGQEARLRCSPMKGHSHVYWYRQLPEEGLKFMVYLQKENIIDESGMPKERFSAEFPKEGPSILRIQQVVRGDSAAYFCASSPRQGVYEQYFGPGTRLTVT.

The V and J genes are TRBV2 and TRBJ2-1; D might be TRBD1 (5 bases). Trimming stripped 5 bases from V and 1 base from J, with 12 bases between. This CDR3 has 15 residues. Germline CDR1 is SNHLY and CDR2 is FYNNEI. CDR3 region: CASSPQVGSYNEQFF. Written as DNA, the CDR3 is TGTGCCAGCAGTCCACAGGTCGGGTCCTACAATGAGCAGTTCTTC.

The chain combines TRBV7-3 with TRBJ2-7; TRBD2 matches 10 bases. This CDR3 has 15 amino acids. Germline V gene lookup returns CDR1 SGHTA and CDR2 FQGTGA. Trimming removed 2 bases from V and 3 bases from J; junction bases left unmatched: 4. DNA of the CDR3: TGTGCCAGCAGCTTAGGGAGCGGGAGGGGCTACGAGCAGTACTTC. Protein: CASSLGSGRGYEQYF.

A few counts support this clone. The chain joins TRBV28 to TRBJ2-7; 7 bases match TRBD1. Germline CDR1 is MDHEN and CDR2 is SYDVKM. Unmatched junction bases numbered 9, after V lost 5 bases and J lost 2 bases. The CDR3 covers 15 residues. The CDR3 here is CASSLPTGSTYEQYF. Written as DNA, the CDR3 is TGTGCCAGCAGTCTCCCGACAGGGTCCACCTACGAGCAGTACTTC. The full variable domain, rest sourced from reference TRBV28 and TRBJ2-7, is DVKVTQSSRYLVKRTGEKVFLECVQDMDHENMFWYRQDPGLGLRLIYFSYDVKMKEKGDIPEGYSVSREKKERFSLILESASTNQTSMYLCASSLPTGSTYEQYFGPGTRLTVT.

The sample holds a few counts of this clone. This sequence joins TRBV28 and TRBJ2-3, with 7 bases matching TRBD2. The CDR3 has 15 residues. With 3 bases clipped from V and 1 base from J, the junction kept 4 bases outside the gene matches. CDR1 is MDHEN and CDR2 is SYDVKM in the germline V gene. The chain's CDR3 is CASSFLGGGTDTQYF. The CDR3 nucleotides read TGTGCCAGCAGTTTCCTGGGGGGGGGCACAGATACGCAGTATTTT.

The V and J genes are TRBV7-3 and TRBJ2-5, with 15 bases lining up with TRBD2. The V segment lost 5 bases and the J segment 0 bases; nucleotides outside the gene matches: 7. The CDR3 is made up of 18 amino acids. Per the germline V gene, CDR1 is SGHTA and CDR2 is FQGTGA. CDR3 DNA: TGTGCCAGCAGCCCAGGACTAGCGGGAGGGCTGTACCAAGAGACCCAGTACTTC. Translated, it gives CASSPGLAGGLYQETQYF. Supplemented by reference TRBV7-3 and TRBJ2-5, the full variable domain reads GAGVSQTPSNKVTEKGKYVELRCDPISGHTALYWYRQSLGQGPEFLIYFQGTGAADDSGLPNDRFFAVRPEGSVSTLKIQRTERGDSAVYLCASSPGLAGGLYQETQYFGPGTRLLVL.

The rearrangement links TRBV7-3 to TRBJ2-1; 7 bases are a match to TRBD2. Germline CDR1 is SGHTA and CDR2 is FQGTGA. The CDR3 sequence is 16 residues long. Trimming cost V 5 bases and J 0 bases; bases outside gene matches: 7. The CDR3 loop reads CASSRPSGSSYNEQFF. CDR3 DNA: TGTGCCAGCAGCCGCCCTAGCGGCAGCTCCTACAATGAGCAGTTCTTC. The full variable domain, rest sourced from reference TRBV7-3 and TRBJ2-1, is GAGVSQTPSNKVTEKGKYVELRCDPISGHTALYWYRQSLGQGPEFLIYFQGTGAADDSGLPNDRFFAVRPEGSVSTLKIQRTERGDSAVYLCASSRPSGSSYNEQFFGPGTRLTVL.

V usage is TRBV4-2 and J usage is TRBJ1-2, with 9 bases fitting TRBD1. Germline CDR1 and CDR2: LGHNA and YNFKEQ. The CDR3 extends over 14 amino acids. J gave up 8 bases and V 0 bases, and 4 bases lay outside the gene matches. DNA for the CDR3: TGTGCCAGCAGCCAAGACCCGGGACAGGGAGGCTACACCTTC. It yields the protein CASSQDPGQGGYTF.

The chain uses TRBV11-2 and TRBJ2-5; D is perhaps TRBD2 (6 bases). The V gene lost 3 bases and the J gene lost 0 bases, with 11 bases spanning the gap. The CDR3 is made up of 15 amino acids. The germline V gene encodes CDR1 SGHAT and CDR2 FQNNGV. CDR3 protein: CASSLGGGDQETQYF. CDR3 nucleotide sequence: TGTGCCAGCAGCTTGGGGGGTGGTGACCAAGAGACCCAGTACTTC.

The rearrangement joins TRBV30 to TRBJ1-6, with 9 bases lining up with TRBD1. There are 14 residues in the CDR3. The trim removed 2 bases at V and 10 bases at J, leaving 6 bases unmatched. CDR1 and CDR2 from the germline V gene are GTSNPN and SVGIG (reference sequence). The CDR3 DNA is TGTGCCTGGAGTCTGGGACAGGGTAACTCACCCCTCCACTTT. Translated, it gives CAWSLGQGNSPLHF.

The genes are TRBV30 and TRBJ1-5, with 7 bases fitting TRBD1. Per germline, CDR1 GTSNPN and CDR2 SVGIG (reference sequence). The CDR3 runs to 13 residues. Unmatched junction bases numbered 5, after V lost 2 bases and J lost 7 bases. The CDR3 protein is CAWSRQGSQPQHF. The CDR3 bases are TGTGCCTGGAGTAGACAGGGTAGCCAGCCCCAGCATTTT.

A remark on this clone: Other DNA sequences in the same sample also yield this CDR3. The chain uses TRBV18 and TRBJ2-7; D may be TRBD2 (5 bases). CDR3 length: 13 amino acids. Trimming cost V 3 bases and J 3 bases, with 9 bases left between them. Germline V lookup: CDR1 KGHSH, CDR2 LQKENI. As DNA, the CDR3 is TGTGCCAGCTCACCCCCTAGCAGCTACGAGCAGTACTTC. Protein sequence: CASSPPSSYEQYF.

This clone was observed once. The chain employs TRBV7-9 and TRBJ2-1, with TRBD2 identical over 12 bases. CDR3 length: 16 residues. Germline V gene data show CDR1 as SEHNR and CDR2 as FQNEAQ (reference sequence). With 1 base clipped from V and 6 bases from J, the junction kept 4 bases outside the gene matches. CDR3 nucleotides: TGTGCCAGCAGCTTAGTTAGGACTAGCGGGATCAATGAGCAGTTCTTC. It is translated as CASSLVRTSGINEQFF.

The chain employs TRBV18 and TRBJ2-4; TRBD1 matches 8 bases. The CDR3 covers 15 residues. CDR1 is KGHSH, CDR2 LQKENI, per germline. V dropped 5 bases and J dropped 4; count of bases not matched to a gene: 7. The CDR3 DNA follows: TGTGCCAGCTCATTACAGACAGGGGTGAAAAACATTCAGTACTTC. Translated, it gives CASSLQTGVKNIQYF. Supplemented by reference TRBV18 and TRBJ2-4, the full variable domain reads NAGVMQNPRHLVRRRGQEARLRCSPMKGHSHVYWYRQLPEEGLKFMVYLQKENIIDESGMPKERFSAEFPKEGPSILRIQQVVRGDSAAYFCASSLQTGVKNIQYFGAGTRLSVL.

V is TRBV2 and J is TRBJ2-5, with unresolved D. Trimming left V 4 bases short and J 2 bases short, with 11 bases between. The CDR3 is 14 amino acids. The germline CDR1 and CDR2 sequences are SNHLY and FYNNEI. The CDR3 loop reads CASSADTVQETQYF. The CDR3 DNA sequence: TGTGCCAGCAGTGCTGACACGGTACAAGAGACCCAGTACTTC.

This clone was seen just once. The CDR3 here is CAISEGAPGVAKNIQYF. The CDR3 DNA reads TGTGCCATCAGCGAGGGGGCCCCAGGGGTAGCCAAAAACATTCAGTACTTC. This chain joins TRBV10-3 and TRBJ2-4; 7 nucleotides align to TRBD1. Trimming cost V 6 bases and J 0 bases; bases outside gene matches: 11. The CDR3 totals 17 residues. CDR1 and CDR2 (germline): ENHRY, SYGVKD.

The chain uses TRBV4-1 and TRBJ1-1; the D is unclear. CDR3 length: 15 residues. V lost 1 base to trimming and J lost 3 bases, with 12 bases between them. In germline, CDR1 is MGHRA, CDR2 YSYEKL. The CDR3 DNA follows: TGCGCCAGCAGCCAAGGGGAGGGCGCGGACACTGAAGCTTTCTTT. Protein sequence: CASSQGEGADTEAFF.

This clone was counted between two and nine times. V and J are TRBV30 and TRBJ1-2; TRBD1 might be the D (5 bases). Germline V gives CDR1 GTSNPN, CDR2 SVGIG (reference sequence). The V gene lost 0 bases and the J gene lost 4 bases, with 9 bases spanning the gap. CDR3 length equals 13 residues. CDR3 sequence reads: CAWSVGQTYGYTF. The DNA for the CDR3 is TGTGCCTGGAGTGTTGGACAAACCTATGGCTACACCTTC.

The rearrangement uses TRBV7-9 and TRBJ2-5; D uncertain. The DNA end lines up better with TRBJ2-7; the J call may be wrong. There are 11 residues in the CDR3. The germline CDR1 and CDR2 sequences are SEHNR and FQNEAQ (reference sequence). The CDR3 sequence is CASATFYEQYF. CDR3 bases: TGTGCCAGCGCAACTTTCTACGAGCAGTACTTC.